The 18 T cell receptor beta chains below come from one sample, sequenced in a study of blood T cell repertoires in COVID-19. Measured with immunoSEQ multiplex PCR; TCRdb has only the in-frame clones, and not every one. Among 20,000 to 25,000 clones listed, around 80% were seen once. Input material: peripheral blood. These TCRs come from a man in his sixties with active COVID-19.

The rearrangement joins TRBV24-1 to TRBJ2-2; 9 positions match TRBD2. This CDR3 is 17 amino acids long. Germline V gene lookup returns CDR1 KGHDR and CDR2 SFDVKD. The V segment lost 5 bases and the J segment 4 bases; nucleotides outside the gene matches: 10. The CDR3 nucleotides are TGTGCCACCAGTGCCTTAGCGGGGGCGCCAGTCACCGGGGAGCTGTTTTTT. It yields the protein CATSALAGAPVTGELFF.

The rearrangement links TRBV27 to TRBJ2-7, with TRBD1 matching over 10 bases. V lost 2 bases to trimming and J lost 6 bases; unmatched junction nucleotides: 4. The germline V gene encodes CDR1 MNHEY and CDR2 SMNVEV (reference sequence). The CDR3 has 14 amino acids. DNA for the CDR3: TGTGCCAGCAGTTTAGGGACAGGGGCGGGCGAGCAGTACTTC. Protein product: CASSLGTGAGEQYF.

This rearrangement joins TRBV5-1 to TRBJ2-7; 8 bases line up with TRBD1. The germline gives CDR1 SGHRS, CDR2 YFSETQ. This CDR3 is 15 amino acids long. The V and J ends lost 0 bases and 2 bases, in that order; junction bases with no gene match: 4. The CDR3 reads CASSLGGQGPYEQYF. DNA for the CDR3: TGCGCCAGCAGCTTGGGAGGACAGGGACCCTACGAGCAGTACTTC.

This chain uses TRBV6-1 with TRBJ2-3; no clear D gene. The CDR3 is 15 residues long. Germline-derived CDR1 and CDR2 are MNHNS and SASEGT. CDR3 bases: TGTCGCGGAGCACCCATCCCACCAAACACAGATACGCAGTATTTT. Translated: CRGAPIPPNTDTQYF.

The CDR3 region is CASSEGSGRADTQYF. The CDR3 region has the DNA TGTGCCAGCAGTGAAGGAAGCGGGAGGGCAGATACGCAGTATTTT. The chain couples TRBV2 to TRBJ2-3, with TRBD2 identical over 10 bases. Trimming removed 1 base from V and 4 bases from J; junction bases left unmatched: 2. The CDR3 has 15 amino acids. The germline V gene encodes CDR1 SNHLY and CDR2 FYNNEI.

The gene calls are TRBV6-2 or TRBV6-3 and TRBJ2-5; 8 positions agree with TRBD2. The germline gives CDR1 MNHEY, CDR2 SVGEGT. Unmatched junction bases numbered 12, after V lost 4 bases and J lost 5 bases. This CDR3 has 16 amino acids. This CDR3 reads CASSFGKRELPETQYF. The CDR3 coding sequence is TGTGCCAGCAGTTTCGGGAAGCGGGAGCTTCCGGAGACCCAGTACTTC.

V gene TRBV3-1 (or the pseudogene TRBV3-2) combines with J gene TRBJ2-1, with 12 bases matching TRBD2. This CDR3 comprises 13 residues. V trimming: 4 bases; J trimming: 12 bases; junction bases outside the gene matches: 4. The germline V gene has CDR1 LGHDT and CDR2 YNNKEL (reference sequence). The CDR3 is CASSRRTSGAQFF. The CDR3 coding sequence is TGTGCCAGCAGCCGAAGGACTAGCGGGGCGCAGTTCTTC.

The chain recombines TRBV27 with TRBJ2-1; 15 nucleotides line up with TRBD2. The CDR3 has 19 amino acids. Unmatched junction bases numbered 10, after V lost 5 bases and J lost 2 bases. Per germline, CDR1 MNHEY and CDR2 SMNVEV (reference sequence). This CDR3 is CASSPSGLAGGKPYNEQFF. CDR3 coding DNA: TGTGCCAGCAGTCCCTCCGGACTAGCGGGAGGGAAGCCCTACAATGAGCAGTTCTTC.

The chain is built from TRBV29-1 and TRBJ1-5; 8 nucleotides line up with TRBD1. Germline V gene data show CDR1 as SQVTM and CDR2 as ANQGSEA. This CDR3 has 14 residues. V shed 5 bases, J shed 2 bases, and the junction held 5 bases outside the gene matches. The chain's CDR3 is CSVSARGRNQPQHF. CDR3 nucleotide sequence: TGCAGCGTTTCCGCCAGGGGGCGCAATCAGCCCCAGCATTTT.

The chain has TRBV28 and TRBJ1-2, with 7 bases aligning to TRBD1. Germline V gene data show CDR1 as MDHEN and CDR2 as SYDVKM. This CDR3 region has 16 residues. V lost 3 bases and J lost 0; bases outside the gene matches: 7. CDR3 DNA sequence: TGTGCCAGCAGTTTCGATGGGGACAGCACTAACTATGGCTACACCTTC. It is translated as CASSFDGDSTNYGYTF.

The J gene is TRBJ2-1, the V gene TRBV30; 14 nucleotides align to TRBD2. V lost 3 bases and J lost 12; bases outside the gene matches: 1. The germline gives CDR1 GTSNPN, CDR2 SVGIG (reference sequence). The CDR3 consists of 12 residues. CDR3 nucleotides: TGTGCCTGGAGGACTAGCGGGAGGGGGCAGTTCTTC. It is translated as CAWRTSGRGQFF. The variable domain in full, with the rest retrieved from reference TRBV30 and TRBJ2-1, is SQTIHQWPATLVQPVGSPLSLECTVEGTSNPNLYWYRQAAGRGLQLLFYSVGIGQISSEVPQNLSASRPQDRQFILSSKKLLLSDSGFYLCAWRTSGRGQFFGPGTRLTVL.

The chain joins TRBV5-8 to TRBJ2-1; 12 positions match TRBD2. This CDR3 contains 16 residues. V trimming: 0 bases; J trimming: 4 bases; junction bases outside the gene matches: 2. Germline V gene sequence: CDR1 SGHTS, CDR2 YDEGEE. The CDR3 here is CASSLVLAGGYNEQFF. The CDR3 coding sequence is TGTGCCAGCAGCTTGGTACTAGCGGGAGGATACAATGAGCAGTTCTTC.

This clone was seen a single time. The CDR3 loop reads CASSKSGRASTDTQYF. CDR3 nucleotide sequence: TGTGCCAGCAGCAAAAGCGGGAGGGCCTCCACAGATACGCAGTATTTT. The chain links TRBV7-9 to TRBJ2-3, with 10 bases aligning to TRBD2. This CDR3 is 16 amino acids long. Germline V gene data show CDR1 as SEHNR and CDR2 as FQNEAQ (reference sequence). The V and J ends lost 5 bases and 2 bases, in that order; junction bases with no gene match: 7.

This chain links TRBV7-2 with TRBJ1-1; D gene uncertain. Trimming took 3 bases from V and 0 from J, leaving 2 bases between them. In germline, CDR1 is SGHTA, CDR2 FQGNSA. There are 12 residues in the CDR3. CDR3 residues: CASSFVNTEAFF. CDR3 nucleotide sequence: TGTGCCAGCAGCTTCGTGAACACTGAAGCTTTCTTT.

About this clone itself: The same CDR3 arises from other DNA sequences in this sample as well. The chain combines TRBV19 with TRBJ2-7; TRBD1 agrees at 11 bases. The CDR3 contains 14 residues. Trimming cost V 6 bases and J 3 bases; bases outside gene matches: 4. CDR1 and CDR2 (germline): LNHDA, SQIVND (reference sequence). The CDR3, as DNA: TGTGCCAGTAGCTCCGGGACAGGGGGCTACGAGCAGTACTTC. Translated, it gives CASSSGTGGYEQYF.

This chain uses TRBV21-1 with TRBJ2-4; the D call of TRBD2 is as the table states it, not checked on the DNA. TRBV21-1 represents a pseudogene. There are 16 residues in the CDR3. Here the CDR3 DNA reads TGTGCCAGCAGCAAAGGGACTAGCGGCTACAAAAACATTCAGTACTTC. It codes for CASSKGTSGYKNIQYF.

The V gene is TRBV28, the J gene TRBJ1-2; no clear D. The CDR3 sequence is 13 residues long. The germline CDR1 and CDR2 sequences are MDHEN and SYDVKM. Deletions cut 2 bases from V and 4 bases from J, with 8 bases between. The CDR3: CASSLTVGYGYTF. DNA of the CDR3: TGTGCCAGCAGTTTAACAGTTGGCTATGGCTACACCTTC.

The chain joins TRBV5-4 to TRBJ2-7; possibly TRBD1 for D (5 bases). Per the germline V gene, CDR1 is SGHNT and CDR2 is YYREEE (reference sequence). The V gene lost 4 bases and the J gene lost 0 bases, with 14 bases spanning the gap. The CDR3 is 15 amino acids. CDR3 nucleotides: TGTGCCAGCAGCCCCGCCCCGGACAACTCCTACGAGCAGTACTTC. This translates into CASSPAPDNSYEQYF.